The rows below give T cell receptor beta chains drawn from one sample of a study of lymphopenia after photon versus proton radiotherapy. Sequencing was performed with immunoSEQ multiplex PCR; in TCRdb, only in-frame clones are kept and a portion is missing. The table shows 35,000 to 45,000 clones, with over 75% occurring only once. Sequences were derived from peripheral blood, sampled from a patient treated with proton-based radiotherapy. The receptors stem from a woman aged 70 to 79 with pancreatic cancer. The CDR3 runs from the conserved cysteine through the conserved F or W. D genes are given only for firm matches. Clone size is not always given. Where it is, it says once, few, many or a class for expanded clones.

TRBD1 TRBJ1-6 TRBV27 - CATKGTANSPLHF TGTGCCACCAAGGGGACAGCTAATTCACCCCTCCACTTT
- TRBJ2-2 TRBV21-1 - CASSTLSGRNNGELFF TGTGCCAGCAGCACCCTTAGCGGGAGAAATAACGGGGAGCTGTTTTTT
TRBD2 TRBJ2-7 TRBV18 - CASSIGRGIYEQYF TGTGCCAGCTCCATTGGGAGGGGAATTTACGAGCAGTACTTC
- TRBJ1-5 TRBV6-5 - CASTPTWDQPQHF TGTGCCAGCACCCCAACCTGGGATCAGCCCCAGCATTTT
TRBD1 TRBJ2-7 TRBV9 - CASSTRPGTGPSEQYF TGTGCCAGCAGCACACGACCGGGGACAGGGCCCTCCGAGCAGTACTTC
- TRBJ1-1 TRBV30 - CAWSVLRGRNTEAFF TGTGCCTGGAGTGTGTTGCGGGGGAGGAACACTGAAGCTTTCTTT
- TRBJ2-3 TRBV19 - CASSADEGGSTDTQYF TGTGCCAGTAGTGCTGACGAGGGCGGGAGCACAGATACGCAGTATTTT
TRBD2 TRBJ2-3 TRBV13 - CASSLGLAGGPGRQVTQYF TGTGCCAGCAGCTTAGGGCTAGCGGGAGGGCCGGGTCGACAGGTTACGCAGTATTTT
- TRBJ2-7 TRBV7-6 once CASSLSDSLSYEQYF TGTGCCAGCAGCTTATCGGACAGTCTAAGCTACGAGCAGTACTTC
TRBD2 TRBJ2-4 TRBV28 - CASSSVAGVLNIQYF TGTGCCAGCAGTTCCGTAGCGGGAGTGTTAAACATTCAGTACTTC
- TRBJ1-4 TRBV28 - CASSSGGLATNEKLFF TGTGCCAGCAGTTCAGGCGGACTGGCAACTAATGAAAAACTGTTTTTT
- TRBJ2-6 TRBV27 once CASSLSTTNVLTF TGTGCCAGCAGTTTGTCTACGACCAACGTCCTGACTTTC
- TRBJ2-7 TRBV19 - CATRSGFHEQYF TGTGCCACCCGTAGCGGATTCCACGAGCAGTACTTC
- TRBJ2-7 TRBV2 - CASNPAGNYEQYF TGTGCCAGCAACCCGGCGGGAAACTACGAGCAGTACTTC
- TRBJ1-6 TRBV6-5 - CASSYGGPSPLHF TGTGCCAGCAGTTACGGAGGGCCTTCACCCCTCCACTTT
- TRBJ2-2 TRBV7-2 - CAGRISGELFF TGTGCCGGGAGAATATCCGGGGAGCTGTTTTTT
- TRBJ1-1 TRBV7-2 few CASSLRGVNTEAFF TGTGCCAGCAGCTTACGGGGGGTGAACACTGAAGCTTTCTTT
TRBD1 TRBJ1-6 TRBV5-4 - CASSPGTALSHSALHF TGTGCCAGCAGCCCGGGGACAGCTCTATCGCATTCGGCCCTCCACTTT
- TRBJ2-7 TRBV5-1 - CASTASHPGAKGYEQYF TGCGCCAGCACTGCGTCCCATCCGGGGGCGAAGGGATACGAGCAGTACTTC